The 14 T cell receptor beta chains listed next were all sequenced from one sample in a study of OX40 agonist ivuxolimab in advanced cancers. Only in-frame clones appear in the TCRdb table, and some are missing; sequencing was by immunoSEQ multiplex PCR. The sample holds around 60,000 clones; 82% are singletons and the top ten take more than 1.1%. The specimen comprised CD4+ or CD8+ T cells sorted from blood, sampled in a trial of the OX40 agonist ivuxolimab. Every receptor here comes from an adult with an advanced solid tumor such as melanoma, head and neck, liver or kidney cancer.

This clone was counted only a few times. The rearrangement joins TRBV11-2 to TRBJ2-3; weak D call: TRBD2 (5 bases). The CDR3 runs to 16 residues. Trimming stripped 1 base from V and 1 base from J, with 12 bases between. In germline, CDR1 is SGHAT, CDR2 FQNNGV. CDR3 region: CASSLGGARGTDTQYF. The CDR3 nucleotides read TGTGCCAGCAGCTTAGGAGGCGCGAGGGGCACAGATACGCAGTATTTT. Drawing the rest from reference TRBV11-2 and TRBJ2-3, the complete variable domain is EAGVAQSPRYKIIEKRQSVAFWCNPISGHATLYWYQQILGQGPKLLIQFQNNGVVDDSQLPKDRFSAERLKGVDSTLKIQPAKLEDSAVYLCASSLGGARGTDTQYFGPGTRLTVL.

The chain recombines TRBV5-6 with TRBJ2-4; no firm D call. The germline V gene encodes CDR1 SGHDT and CDR2 YYEEEE. The CDR3 loop spans 12 amino acids. V was clipped by 3 bases and J by 6 bases, with 7 bases between them. The CDR3 loop reads CASSSLINIQYF. The DNA for the CDR3 is TGTGCCAGCAGCTCTCTGATAAACATTCAGTACTTC.

The chain combines TRBV6-5 with TRBJ1-1; D might be TRBD1 (5 bases). The CDR3 is 14 residues long. V was clipped by 4 bases and J by 0 bases, with 9 bases between them. Germline V lookup: CDR1 MNHEY, CDR2 SVGAGI. The CDR3 here is CASSSQGLNTEAFF. The CDR3 bases are TGTGCCAGCAGTTCTCAGGGACTGAACACTGAAGCTTTCTTT.

The chain recombines TRBV19 with TRBJ1-5, with a tentative D call TRBD1 (6 bases). The length of the CDR3 is 14 residues. The V end lost 4 bases, the J end lost 2 bases, and 9 bases lay between the germline ends. The germline CDR1 and CDR2 sequences are LNHDA and SQIVND (reference sequence). The CDR3 bases are TGTGCCAGTAGTACGACAGGAGGCAATCAGCCCCAGCATTTT. This gives the protein CASSTTGGNQPQHF.

This clone was seen a handful of times. The chain's CDR3 is CASSLEGGQPQHF. CDR3 nucleotide sequence: TGCGCCAGCAGCTTGGAAGGGGGTCAGCCCCAGCATTTT. J is TRBJ1-5 and V is TRBV5-1, with a weak D call TRBD1 (6 bases). The CDR3 length is 13 residues. Germline loops: CDR1 SGHRS, CDR2 YFSETQ. V was shortened by 0 bases and J by 6 bases, with 7 bases between the two germline ends.

This clone was detected only a few times. V gene TRBV5-1 combines with J gene TRBJ1-1, with a possible D match to TRBD1 (5 bases). V was shortened by 0 bases and J by 1 base, with 7 bases between the two germline ends. Germline lookup yields CDR1 SGHRS and CDR2 YFSETQ. The CDR3 consists of 14 residues. This CDR3 reads CASSLGQQNTEAFF. In DNA form, the CDR3 reads TGCGCCAGCAGCTTGGGACAGCAGAACACTGAAGCTTTCTTT.

V usage is TRBV5-6 and J usage is TRBJ2-2; 10 bases line up with TRBD1. Trimming cost V 3 bases and J 3 bases; bases outside gene matches: 2. The germline CDR1 and CDR2 sequences are SGHDT and YYEEEE. This CDR3 is 15 amino acids long. CDR3 sequence reads: CASSYGTGDTGELFF. CDR3 bases: TGTGCCAGCAGCTACGGGACAGGGGACACCGGGGAGCTGTTTTTT.

This rearrangement joins TRBV30 to TRBJ2-3; 11 nucleotides align to TRBD1. The CDR3 spans 15 residues. Losses at the gene ends were 2 bases for V and 4 bases for J; bases not matched to a gene: 5. Germline lookup yields CDR1 GTSNPN and CDR2 SVGIG (reference sequence). The CDR3 here is CAWSRGQGDADTQYF. The DNA of the CDR3 is TGTGCCTGGAGTAGGGGACAGGGGGATGCAGATACGCAGTATTTT.

This chain joins TRBV19 and TRBJ2-1, with 14 bases identical to TRBD2. The CDR3 covers 16 residues. Germline values: CDR1 LNHDA, CDR2 SQIVND (reference sequence). V gave up 5 bases and J gave up 7 bases; unmatched junction bases: 7. CDR3 coding DNA: TGTGCCAGTAGTCCTGCCTGGACTAGCGGGAGGAATGAGCAGTTCTTC. Protein sequence: CASSPAWTSGRNEQFF.

This rearrangement joins TRBV30 to TRBJ1-1; 7 bases line up with TRBD1. The CDR3 has 15 residues. In germline, CDR1 is GTSNPN, CDR2 SVGIG (reference sequence). J lost 3 bases, V lost 5 bases, and 12 bases had no gene match. CDR3 protein: CAWAITGDGDTEAFF. The CDR3 DNA sequence: TGTGCCTGGGCGATTACAGGGGATGGGGACACTGAAGCTTTCTTT.

The chain links TRBV11-3 to TRBJ2-5, with D maybe TRBD1 (6 bases). This CDR3 comprises 13 residues. Trimming left V 4 bases short and J 3 bases short, with 9 bases between. Germline values: CDR1 SGHNT, CDR2 YENEEA. Here the CDR3 DNA reads TGTGCCAGCAGCTCCGGGACAAAAGAGACCCAGTACTTC. Amino acids: CASSSGTKETQYF.

The chain joins TRBV5-4 to TRBJ2-5, with 9 bases identical to TRBD2. The CDR3 sequence is 15 residues long. J gave up 4 bases and V 1 base, and 5 bases lay outside the gene matches. Germline-derived CDR1 and CDR2 are SGHNT and YYREEE (reference sequence). CDR3 residues: CASSLIAGGRETQYF. In DNA form, the CDR3 reads TGTGCCAGCAGCTTGATCGCGGGGGGGCGAGAGACCCAGTACTTC.

The rearrangement joins TRBV19 to TRBJ2-5; 8 bases fit TRBD1. The junction had 5 bases not matched to a gene; V was cut back by 7 bases and J by 4 bases. Germline assignment: CDR1 LNHDA and CDR2 SQIVND (reference sequence). This CDR3 has 13 amino acids. CDR3 sequence (DNA): TGTGCCAGTACGGGCAGGGGGCGAGAGACCCAGTACTTC. Its protein product is CASTGRGRETQYF.

The chain uses TRBV11-2 and TRBJ1-1, with D uncertain. The germline CDR1 and CDR2 sequences are SGHAT and FQNNGV. CDR3 length: 13 amino acids. V was pared by 6 bases and J by 2 bases, with 10 bases between. The CDR3 loop reads CASSFPGNTEAFF. CDR3 sequence (DNA): TGTGCCAGCAGTTTCCCGGGAAACACTGAAGCTTTCTTT.